The T cell receptor (beta chain) under discussion was sequenced for a study of shared clonotypes between healthy human individuals. Samples underwent the assay at deep level. The table came from immunoSEQ multiplex PCR; TCRdb's copy has only in-frame clones and leaves some out. Of millions of clones in the sample, more than 85% were seen once. Sequencing input: naive CD4+ T cells from PBMCs. Subset reported: CD45RA+ positively selected. The source of this sequence is a man aged 18 to 35 in good health. Some clones in this sample may be carry-over from other donors' samples.

This CDR3 reads CASSKGVALYNEQFF. The DNA for the CDR3 is TGTGCCAGTAGTAAGGGAGTCGCTTTGTACAATGAGCAGTTCTTC. The V call is TRBV19, the J call TRBJ2-1; perhaps TRBD2 as D (5 bases). V shed 4 bases and J shed 4 bases, with 14 bases lying between them. CDR3 size: 15 residues. CDR1 is LNHDA and CDR2 is SQIVND in the germline V gene (reference sequence).